Described below is a single TCR beta chain sequence and its context. The antigen is unknown. Germline V CDR1 and CDR2: GTSNPN, SVGIG (reference sequence). The CDR3 loop spans 12 amino acids. Trimming removed 1 base from V and 9 bases from J; junction bases left unmatched: 2. The protocol was immunoSEQ multiplex PCR, while the TCRdb copy is restricted to in-frame clones and leaves out a portion. The sample has 140,000 to 150,000 clones, approximately 89% seen once; the top ten hold about 0.7%. The sample originates from a study of cytomegalovirus exposure and HLA in healthy donors. Points from the study as a whole: Confirmation in vitro established that a few CMV-associated chains were specific for CMV antigens. Some public TCRs appeared in many individuals, while most sequences were rare. It was fewer than 200 TCR beta chains that were listed as cytomegalovirus-associated.

The clonotype comes from a man aged 18 to 29 in good health and CMV-seronegative. This chain connects TRBV30 to TRBJ2-1; TRBD2 matches 8 bases. Source material: PBMCs. This CDR3 reads CAWSAAGGEQFF. The CDR3 nucleotides are TGTGCCTGGAGTGCCGCGGGGGGTGAGCAGTTCTTC.